This T cell receptor beta chain was sequenced in a study of early T cells in non-severe SARS-CoV-2 infection. There are 15 residues in the CDR3. Trimming removed 2 bases from V and 3 bases from J, with 12 bases in between. Germline CDR1 and CDR2: MNHEY and SVGEGT. Using its own MiXCR run on the 5' RACE reads, TCRdb lists one record per CDR3 protein. The table has about 19,000 distinct CDR3 sequences, more than 4% seen once; the top ten hold about 7.2%. This clonotype has just a few counts. This rearrangement joins TRBV6-2 or TRBV6-3 to TRBJ2-3; D not certain. The sequenced sample consisted of whole blood. The sequence was obtained from an adult who was a healthcare worker with PCR-confirmed SARS-CoV-2 infection or an uninfected control (not recorded which). The CDR3 reads CASSYEGLFTDTQYF. CDR3 DNA sequence: TGTGCCAGCAGTTACGAAGGCCTATTTACAGATACGCAGTATTTT.